A selection of T cell receptor beta chains follows, all from one sample in a study of blood T cell repertoires in COVID-19. The repertoire was sequenced with immunoSEQ multiplex PCR; TCRdb's copy has only in-frame clones and lacks some. The sample has roughly 250,000 clones; approximately 78% are singletons. The material sequenced was peripheral blood. The receptor set was obtained from a woman aged 55 to 70 with active or convalescent COVID-19. Each CDR3 is given with its conserved first and last residue. A D gene is named only where the DNA matches it firmly. Rows may omit the clone size; those that give it use once, few, many or a size class.

d_gene	v_gene	j_gene	abundance	CDR3aa	CDR3nt
-	TRBV3-1/TRBV3-2	TRBJ2-3	-	CASSQWARADTQYF	TGTGCCAGCAGCCAATGGGCGCGGGCAGATACGCAGTATTTT
-	TRBV27	TRBJ1-2	-	CASSPSGGGGYTF	TGTGCCAGCAGCCCAAGCGGGGGGGGTGGCTACACCTTC
-	TRBV19	TRBJ2-6	-	CASSIWAPVRPGANVLTF	TGTGCCAGTAGTATTTGGGCCCCAGTTCGCCCTGGGGCCAACGTCCTGACTTTC
TRBD1	TRBV3-1/TRBV3-2	TRBJ1-6	-	CASRTGVSSPLHF	TGTGCCAGCAGAACAGGGGTGAGTTCACCCCTCCACTTT
-	TRBV3-1/TRBV3-2	TRBJ1-4	-	CASMLSGIEKLFF	TGTGCCAGCATGTTGAGCGGAATAGAAAAACTGTTTTTT
-	TRBV30	TRBJ2-1	-	CAWSRGGRFYNEQFF	TGTGCCTGGAGCCGTGGGGGGAGGTTTTACAATGAGCAGTTCTTC
TRBD1	TRBV6-5	TRBJ2-7	-	CASNLAGTGPYEQYF	TGTGCCAGCAATCTCGCGGGGACAGGGCCCTACGAGCAGTACTTC
-	TRBV7-9	TRBJ2-2	-	CASSPSGANTGELFF	TGTGCCAGCAGCCCAAGCGGTGCGAACACCGGGGAGCTGTTTTTT
TRBD2	TRBV7-9	TRBJ2-5	-	CASSPGLDQETQYF	TGTGCCAGCAGCCCGGGACTAGACCAAGAGACCCAGTACTTC
TRBD1	TRBV19	TRBJ2-5	-	CASSISRGRETQYF	TGTGCCAGTAGTATCTCCAGGGGGCGGGAGACCCAGTACTTC
-	TRBV27	TRBJ2-5	-	CASSSTYQETQYF	TGTGCCAGCAGTTCGACTTACCAAGAGACCCAGTACTTC
-	TRBV7-8	TRBJ1-6	few	CASSQRSYRVYNSPLHF	TGTGCCAGCAGCCAGCGGTCCTACAGGGTCTATAATTCACCCCTCCACTTT
TRBD1	TRBV6-5	TRBJ1-1	-	CASRVSGTENTEAFF	TGTGCCAGCAGGGTGTCCGGGACAGAGAACACTGAAGCTTTCTTT
TRBD2	TRBV7-2	TRBJ2-7	-	CASSLPGLAGARQGEQYF	TGTGCCAGCAGCCTACCGGGACTAGCGGGGGCCCGACAGGGCGAGCAGTACTTC
TRBD1	TRBV27	TRBJ2-7	-	CASSSAGTGPYEQYF	TGTGCCAGCAGTTCCGCGGGGACAGGACCCTACGAGCAGTACTTC
-	TRBV3-1/TRBV3-2	TRBJ2-1	-	CASSRRRHEQFF	TGTGCCAGCAGCCGGAGGAGGCATGAGCAGTTCTTC
-	TRBV6-6	TRBJ1-3	-	CASSYGEGRAGNTIYF	TGTGCCAGCAGTTACGGAGAGGGCCGGGCCGGAAACACCATATATTTT
TRBD2	TRBV19	TRBJ2-1	-	CASSIVELAGINEQFF	TGTGCCAGTAGTATAGTTGAACTAGCGGGGATCAATGAGCAGTTCTTC
TRBD1	TRBV7-8	TRBJ1-5	-	CASSHRDRVGQPQHF	TGTGCCAGCAGCCACCGAGACAGGGTTGGTCAGCCCCAGCATTTT
TRBD1	TRBV30	TRBJ2-1	-	CAFLEWDRGYNEQFF	TGTGCCTTCTTAGAGTGGGACAGGGGGTATAATGAGCAGTTCTTC
TRBD1	TRBV18	TRBJ2-3	-	CASSPQGQGGTDTQYF	TGTGCCAGCTCACCACAGGGTCAGGGGGGCACAGATACGCAGTATTTT
-	TRBV4-1	TRBJ2-3	-	CASSQQGNSVGTDTQYF	TGCGCCAGCAGCCAACAGGGAAATTCGGTGGGCACAGATACGCAGTATTTT
TRBD2	TRBV15	TRBJ2-7	-	CATAREGGFYEQYF	TGTGCCACCGCCCGGGAGGGAGGCTTCTACGAGCAGTACTTC
-	TRBV24-1	TRBJ2-5	once	CATSDSYSETQYF	TGTGCCACCAGTGACTCTTATAGCGAGACCCAGTACTTC
TRBD2	TRBV6-8	TRBJ2-1	once	CASSYLMTSGGACEQFF	TGTGCCAGCAGTTACCTGATGACTAGCGGGGGGGCCTGTGAGCAGTTCTTC
-	TRBV30	TRBJ1-2	-	CAWSRDWDYGYTF	TGTGCCTGGAGCCGGGACTGGGACTATGGCTACACCTTC
TRBD1	TRBV5-1	TRBJ1-1	-	CASREGALNTEAFF	TGCGCCAGCCGGGAGGGGGCCCTGAACACTGAAGCTTTCTTT
TRBD2	TRBV30	TRBJ2-5	-	CAWTDTSGETQYF	TGTGCCTGGACCGACACTAGCGGGGAGACCCAGTACTTC
-	TRBV9	TRBJ1-6	-	CASSVADGAPLHF	TGTGCCAGCAGCGTAGCTGACGGGGCACCCCTCCACTTT
TRBD1	TRBV11-2	TRBJ2-5	-	CASSLNPDRAGETQYF	TGTGCCAGCAGCTTAAATCCGGACAGGGCGGGCGAGACCCAGTACTTC
-	TRBV7-2	TRBJ2-1	once	CASSRGTIGEQFF	TGTGCCAGCAGCCGAGGGACAATCGGTGAGCAGTTCTTC
TRBD2	TRBV9	TRBJ2-3	-	CASSAPGTSGGEVDTQYF	TGTGCCAGCAGCGCCCCGGGGACTAGCGGGGGGGAGGTCGATACGCAGTATTTT
-	TRBV9	TRBJ2-1	-	CASGGAGSRNEQFF	TGTGCCAGCGGGGGGGCGGGGTCAAGGAATGAGCAGTTCTTC
-	TRBV9	TRBJ1-4	-	CASSREANEKLFF	TGTGCCAGCAGTCGGGAGGCTAATGAAAAACTGTTTTTT
TRBD1	TRBV5-1	TRBJ1-1	once	CASKPGGLGNTEAFF	TGCGCCAGCAAACCAGGGGGTTTAGGGAACACTGAAGCTTTCTTT
-	TRBV29-1	TRBJ1-4	-	CSVTWGRSNEKLFF	TGCAGCGTTACCTGGGGGCGGTCTAATGAAAAACTGTTTTTT